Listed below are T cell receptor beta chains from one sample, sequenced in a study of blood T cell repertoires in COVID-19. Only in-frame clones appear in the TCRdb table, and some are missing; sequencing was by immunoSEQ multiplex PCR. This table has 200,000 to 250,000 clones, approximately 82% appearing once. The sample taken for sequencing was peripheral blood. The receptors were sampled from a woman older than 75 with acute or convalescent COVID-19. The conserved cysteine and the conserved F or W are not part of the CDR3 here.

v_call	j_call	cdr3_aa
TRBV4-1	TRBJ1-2	ASSQVGQIYGYT
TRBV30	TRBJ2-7	AWSVAGAYEQY
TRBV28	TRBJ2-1	ASSPGLAGDYNEQF
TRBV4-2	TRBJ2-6	ASSQLTGYGANVLT
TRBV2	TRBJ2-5	ASLAGGGETQY
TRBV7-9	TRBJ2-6	ASSLFRTGANVLT
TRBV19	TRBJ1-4	ASSIPGQGRANEKLF
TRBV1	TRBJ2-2	TSSQVQEGLAGGTGELF
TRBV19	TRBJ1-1	ASSSDRGTEAF
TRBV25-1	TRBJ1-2	ASSGEAQGAYGYT
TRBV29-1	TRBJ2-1	SVGGLNNEQF
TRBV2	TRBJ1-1	ASSEPGAVNTEAF
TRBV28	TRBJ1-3	ASSSYPGQSSGNTIY
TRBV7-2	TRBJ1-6	ASSAAWGTNSPLH
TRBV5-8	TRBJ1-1	ASSDTRRGGGTEAF
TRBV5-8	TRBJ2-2	ASSLGQGALELF
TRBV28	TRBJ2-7	ASSIGQGGYEQY
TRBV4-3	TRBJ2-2	ASSQEGSTGELF
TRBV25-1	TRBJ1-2	ASSVGGPPGPHGYT
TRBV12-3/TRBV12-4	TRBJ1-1	ASITPPGSPPF
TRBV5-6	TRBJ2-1	ASSWGAYNEQF
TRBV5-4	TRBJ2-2	ASSHDRGRNGELF
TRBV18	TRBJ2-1	ASSPLPGGSTSGRALRNEQF
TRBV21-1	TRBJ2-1	ASSTLTSGNEQF
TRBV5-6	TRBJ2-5	ASSFPSGGARQETQY
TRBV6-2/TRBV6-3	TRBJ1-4	ASSWGQSNEKLF
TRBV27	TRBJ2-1	ASSSISSGRENEQF
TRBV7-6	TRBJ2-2	ASSSTPRANTGELF
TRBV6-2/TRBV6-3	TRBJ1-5	ASSSLGGSIGNQPQH